The clone carrying this T cell receptor (beta chain) appeared many times. TCRdb re-analysed the PCR reads in MiXCR, keeping a single row per CDR3 protein. Here the sample spans about 500,000 distinct CDR3 sequences, over 20% being singletons. This record comes from a study of molecular identifiers for immune sequencing clone quantification. The CDR3 is 15 amino acids. CDR1 is LNHDA and CDR2 is SQIVND in the germline V gene (reference sequence). Trimming removed 3 bases at V and 4 bases at J, with 13 bases between. The V and J genes are TRBV19 and TRBJ2-1; D perhaps matches TRBD1 (5 bases). The sample taken for sequencing was naive CD8+ T cells from blood, with Jurkat cell RNA spiked in. The subset was: FACS-sorted CD8+CD4-CCR7+CD45RA+ naive T cells. This clonotype originated in a human donor in good health. Some libraries in this study had Jurkat cell RNA spiked in. The CDR3 DNA follows: TGTGCCAGTAGTATCATCCAGGGCCCTTACAATGAGCAGTTCTTC. It yields the protein CASSIIQGPYNEQFF.